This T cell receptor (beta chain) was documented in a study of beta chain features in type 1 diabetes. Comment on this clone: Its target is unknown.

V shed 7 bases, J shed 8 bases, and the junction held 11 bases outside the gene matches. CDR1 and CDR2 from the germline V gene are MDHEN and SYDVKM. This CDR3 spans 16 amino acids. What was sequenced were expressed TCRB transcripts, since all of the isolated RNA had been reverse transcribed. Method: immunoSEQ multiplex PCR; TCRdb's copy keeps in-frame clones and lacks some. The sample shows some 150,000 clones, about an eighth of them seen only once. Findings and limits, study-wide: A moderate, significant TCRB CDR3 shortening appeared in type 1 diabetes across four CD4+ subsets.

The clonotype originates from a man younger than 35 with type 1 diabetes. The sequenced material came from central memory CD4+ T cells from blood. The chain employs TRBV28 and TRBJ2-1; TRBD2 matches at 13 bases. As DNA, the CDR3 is TGTGCCAGCACTGAAACCGGGACTAGCGGGGCCCATGAGCAGTTCTTC. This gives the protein CASTETGTSGAHEQFF.